The source of this T cell receptor (beta chain) is a study of blood T cell repertoires in COVID-19. Germline V gene sequence: CDR1 SGHTA, CDR2 FQGNSA. The CDR3 spans 14 residues. With 2 bases removed from V and 5 bases from J, the gap between germline ends came to 12 bases. Under the authors' procedure: Amplification from reference gene primers served as the basis for estimated nucleated cell counts. Assay used: immunoSEQ multiplex PCR; TCRdb lists only in-frame clones, some missing. V and J calls and clone size are given by that table; D and trimming were obtained from the DNA. The sample holds approximately 110,000 clones, about 85% seen once. Followed over time, Seattle patients had been enrolled while infection was active.

The sequenced sample consisted of peripheral blood. This rearrangement joins TRBV7-2 to TRBJ1-1; D remains ambiguous. This sequence originates from a woman aged 60-75 years with COVID-19, enrolled during active disease. CDR3 in DNA: TGTGCCAGCAGCTTACCCGGCGGAGGGACTGAAGCTTTCTTT. It is translated as CASSLPGGGTEAFF.